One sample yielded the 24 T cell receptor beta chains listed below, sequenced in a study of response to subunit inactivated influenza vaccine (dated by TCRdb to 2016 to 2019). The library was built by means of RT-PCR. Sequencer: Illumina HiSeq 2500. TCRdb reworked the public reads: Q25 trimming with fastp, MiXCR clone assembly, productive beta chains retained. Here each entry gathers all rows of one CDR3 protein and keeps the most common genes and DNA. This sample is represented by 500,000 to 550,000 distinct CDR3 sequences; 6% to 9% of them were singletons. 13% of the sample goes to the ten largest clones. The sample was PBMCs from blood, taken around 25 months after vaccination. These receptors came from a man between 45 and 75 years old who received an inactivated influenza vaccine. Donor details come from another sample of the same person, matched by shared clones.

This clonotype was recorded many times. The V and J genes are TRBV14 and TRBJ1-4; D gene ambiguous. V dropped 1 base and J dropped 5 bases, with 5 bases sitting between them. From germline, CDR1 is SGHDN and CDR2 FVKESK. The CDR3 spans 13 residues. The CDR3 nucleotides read TGTGCCAGCAGCCAAGGGAGGAATGAAAAACTGTTTTTT. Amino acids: CASSQGRNEKLFF.

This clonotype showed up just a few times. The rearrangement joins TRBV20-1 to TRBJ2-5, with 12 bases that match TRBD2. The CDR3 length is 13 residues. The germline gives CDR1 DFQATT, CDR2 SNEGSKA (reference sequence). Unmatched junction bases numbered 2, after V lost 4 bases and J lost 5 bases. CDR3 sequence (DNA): TGCAGTGCTACTAGCGGGGGGGCTGAGACCCAGTACTTC. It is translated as CSATSGGAETQYF.

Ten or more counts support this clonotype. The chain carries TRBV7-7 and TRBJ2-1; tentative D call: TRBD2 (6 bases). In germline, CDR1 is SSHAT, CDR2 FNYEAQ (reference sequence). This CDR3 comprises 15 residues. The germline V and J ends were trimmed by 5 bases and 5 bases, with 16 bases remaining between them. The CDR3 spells CASSLRSGTNNEQFF. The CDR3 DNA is TGTGCCAGCAGCCTTCGTAGCGGAACCAACAATGAGCAGTTCTTC.

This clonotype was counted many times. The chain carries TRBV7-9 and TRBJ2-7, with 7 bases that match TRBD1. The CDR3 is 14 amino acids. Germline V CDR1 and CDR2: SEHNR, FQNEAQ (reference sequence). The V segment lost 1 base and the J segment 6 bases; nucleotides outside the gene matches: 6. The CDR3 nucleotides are TGTGCCAGCAGCTTAGGAGGGGGCAAGGCCGAGCAGTACTTC. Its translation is CASSLGGGKAEQYF.

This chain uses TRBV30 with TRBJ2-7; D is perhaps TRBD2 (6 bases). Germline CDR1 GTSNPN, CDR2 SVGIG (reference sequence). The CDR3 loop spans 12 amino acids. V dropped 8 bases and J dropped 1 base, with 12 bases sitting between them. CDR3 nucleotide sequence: TGTGCCCTGGATGGGGGGTCCTACGAGCAGTACTTC. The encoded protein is CALDGGSYEQYF.

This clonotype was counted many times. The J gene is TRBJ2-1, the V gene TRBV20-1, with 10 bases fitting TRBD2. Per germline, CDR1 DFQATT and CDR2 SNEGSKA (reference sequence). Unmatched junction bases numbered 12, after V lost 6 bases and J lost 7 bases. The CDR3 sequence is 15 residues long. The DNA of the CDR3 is TGCAGTGCCAATAAAGCGGGAGGGCCGGGAAATGAGCAGTTCTTC. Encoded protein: CSANKAGGPGNEQFF.

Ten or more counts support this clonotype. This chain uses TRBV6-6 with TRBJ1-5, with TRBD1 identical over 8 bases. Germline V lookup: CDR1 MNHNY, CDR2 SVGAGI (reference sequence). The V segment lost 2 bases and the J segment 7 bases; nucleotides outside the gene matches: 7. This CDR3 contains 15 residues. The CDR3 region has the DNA TGTGCCAGCAGTTACGGACAGGGAAATTTACAGCCCCAGCATTTT. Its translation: CASSYGQGNLQPQHF.

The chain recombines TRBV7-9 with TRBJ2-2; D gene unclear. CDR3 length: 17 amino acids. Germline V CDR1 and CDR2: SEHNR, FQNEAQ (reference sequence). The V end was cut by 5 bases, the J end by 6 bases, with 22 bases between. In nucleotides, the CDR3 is TGTGCCAGCAGCCGCCCCCCAACCATGAAGTCAGCCGGGGAGCTGTTTTTT. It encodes CASSRPPTMKSAGELFF.

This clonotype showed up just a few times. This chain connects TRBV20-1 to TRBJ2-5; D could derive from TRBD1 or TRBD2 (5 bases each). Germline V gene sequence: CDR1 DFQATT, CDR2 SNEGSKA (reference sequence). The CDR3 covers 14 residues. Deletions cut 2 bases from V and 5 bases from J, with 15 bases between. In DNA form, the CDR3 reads TGCAGTGCTAGAATCCTAGGGACCGAGGAGACCCAGTACTTC. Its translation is CSARILGTEETQYF.

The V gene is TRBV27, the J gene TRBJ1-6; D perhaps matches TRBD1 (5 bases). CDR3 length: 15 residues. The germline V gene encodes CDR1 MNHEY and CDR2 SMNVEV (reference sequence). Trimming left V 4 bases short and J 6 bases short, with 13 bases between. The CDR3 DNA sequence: TGTGCCAGCAGTTCAGCGGCGGGGCCTAATTCACCCCTCCACTTT. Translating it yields CASSSAAGPNSPLHF.

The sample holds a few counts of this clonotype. Written as DNA, the CDR3 is TGTGCCAGCAGTTTTAGTACAGGCCTGGGGGGAACGCAGTATTTT. It specifies CASSFSTGLGGTQYF. The chain joins TRBV12-3 or TRBV12-4 to TRBJ2-3, with D perhaps matching TRBD2 (6 bases). The CDR3 consists of 15 residues. Trimming cost V 3 bases and J 9 bases, with 19 bases left between them.

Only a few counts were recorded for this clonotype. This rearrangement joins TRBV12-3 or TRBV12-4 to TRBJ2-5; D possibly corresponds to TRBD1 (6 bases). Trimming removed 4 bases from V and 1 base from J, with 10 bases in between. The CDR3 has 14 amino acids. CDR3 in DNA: TGTGCCAGCAGTTCGACAGGTCCCCAAGAGACCCAGTACTTC. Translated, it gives CASSSTGPQETQYF.

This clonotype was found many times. The CDR3 DNA reads TGCGCCAGCAGCTGGGACCAAGAGACCCAGTACTTC. It translates to CASSWDQETQYF. The chain has TRBV5-1 and TRBJ2-5; D not resolved. This CDR3 contains 12 residues. V lost 3 bases to trimming and J lost 0 bases, with 3 bases between them. The germline CDR1 and CDR2 sequences are SGHRS and YFSETQ.

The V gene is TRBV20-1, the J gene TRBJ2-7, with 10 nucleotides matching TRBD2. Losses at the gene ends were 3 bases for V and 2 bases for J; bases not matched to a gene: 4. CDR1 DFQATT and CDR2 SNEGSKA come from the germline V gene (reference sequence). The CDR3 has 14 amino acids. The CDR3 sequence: CSASGLADPYEQYF. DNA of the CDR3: TGCAGTGCTAGTGGACTAGCGGACCCCTACGAGCAGTACTTC.

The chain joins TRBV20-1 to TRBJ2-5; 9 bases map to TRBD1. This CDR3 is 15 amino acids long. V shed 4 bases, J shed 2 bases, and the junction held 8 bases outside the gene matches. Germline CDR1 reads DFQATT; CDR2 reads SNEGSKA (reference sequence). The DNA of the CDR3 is TGCAGTGCTACCGCGACAGGGGGTTATCAAGAGACCCAGTACTTC. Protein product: CSATATGGYQETQYF.

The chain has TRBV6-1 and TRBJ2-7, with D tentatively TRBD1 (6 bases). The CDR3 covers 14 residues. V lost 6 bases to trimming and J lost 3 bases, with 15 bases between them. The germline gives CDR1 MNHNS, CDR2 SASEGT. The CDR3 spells CASRTGYGVYEQYF. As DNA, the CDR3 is TGTGCCAGCAGAACAGGGTATGGGGTCTACGAGCAGTACTTC.

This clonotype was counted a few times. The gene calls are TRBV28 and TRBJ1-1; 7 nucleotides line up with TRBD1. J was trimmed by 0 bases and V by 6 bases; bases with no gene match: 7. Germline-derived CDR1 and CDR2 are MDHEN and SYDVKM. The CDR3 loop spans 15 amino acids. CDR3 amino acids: CASSFRDRVNTEAFF. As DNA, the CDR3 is TGTGCCAGCAGCTTCCGAGACAGGGTGAACACTGAAGCTTTCTTT.

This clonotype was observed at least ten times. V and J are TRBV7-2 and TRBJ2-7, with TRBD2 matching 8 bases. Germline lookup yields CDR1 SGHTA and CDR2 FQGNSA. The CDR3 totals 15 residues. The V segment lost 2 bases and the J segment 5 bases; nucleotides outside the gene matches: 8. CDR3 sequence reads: CASSLYGRAGNEQYF. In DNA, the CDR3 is TGTGCCAGCAGCTTATACGGGAGGGCCGGTAACGAGCAGTACTTC.

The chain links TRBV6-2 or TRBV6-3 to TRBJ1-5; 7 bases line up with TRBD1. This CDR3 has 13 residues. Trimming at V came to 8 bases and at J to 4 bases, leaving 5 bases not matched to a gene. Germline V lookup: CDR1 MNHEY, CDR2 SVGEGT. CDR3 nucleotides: TGTGCCAGCCGGGACAGCCAAAATCAGCCCCAGCATTTT. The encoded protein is CASRDSQNQPQHF.

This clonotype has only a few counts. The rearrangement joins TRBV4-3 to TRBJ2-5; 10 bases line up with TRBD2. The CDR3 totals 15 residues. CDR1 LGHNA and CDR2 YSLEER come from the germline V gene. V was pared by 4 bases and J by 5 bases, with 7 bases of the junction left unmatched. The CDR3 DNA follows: TGCGCCAGCAGCCGAGAGCGGGGGGGCTTCGAGACCCAGTACTTC. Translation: CASSRERGGFETQYF.

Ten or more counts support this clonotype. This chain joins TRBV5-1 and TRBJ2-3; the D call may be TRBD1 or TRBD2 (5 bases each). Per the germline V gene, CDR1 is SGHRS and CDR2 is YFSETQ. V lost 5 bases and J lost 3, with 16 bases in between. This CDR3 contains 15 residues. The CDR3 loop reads CASRRDLLVTDTQYF. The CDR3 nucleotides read TGCGCCAGCAGACGGGACCTACTAGTGACAGATACGCAGTATTTT.

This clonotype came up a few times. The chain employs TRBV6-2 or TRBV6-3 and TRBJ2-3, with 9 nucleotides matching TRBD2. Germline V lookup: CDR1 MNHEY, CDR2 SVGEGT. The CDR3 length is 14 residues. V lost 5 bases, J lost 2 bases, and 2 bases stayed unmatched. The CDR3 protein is CASSRGGDTDTQYF. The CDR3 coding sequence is TGTGCCAGCAGTCGCGGGGGGGACACAGATACGCAGTATTTT.

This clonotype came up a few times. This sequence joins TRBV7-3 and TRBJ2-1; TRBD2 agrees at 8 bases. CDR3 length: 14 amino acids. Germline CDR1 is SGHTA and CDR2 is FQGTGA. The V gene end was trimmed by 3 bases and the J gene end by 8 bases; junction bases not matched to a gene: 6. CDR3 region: CASSFGSGSDEQFF. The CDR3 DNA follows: TGTGCCAGCAGCTTCGGGAGCGGGAGCGATGAGCAGTTCTTC.

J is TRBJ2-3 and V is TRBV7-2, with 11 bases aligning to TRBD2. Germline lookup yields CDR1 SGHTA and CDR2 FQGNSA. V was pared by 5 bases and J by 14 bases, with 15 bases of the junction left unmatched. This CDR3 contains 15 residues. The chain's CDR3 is CASSAASGGRSMGYF. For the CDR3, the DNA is TGTGCCAGCAGCGCCGCTAGCGGGGGGCGCTCTATGGGGTATTTT.